Sequencing of this TCR beta chain was carried out in a study of T cells after somatic rescue of genetic block. Some clones are missing from TCRdb's copy, which holds only in-frame ones; the method was immunoSEQ multiplex PCR. Of around 64,000 clones in the sample, around 92% were seen once. Trimming pared 0 bases from V and 0 bases from J, leaving 15 bases between. Germline V CDR1 and CDR2: MDHEN, SYDVKM. The CDR3 is made up of 18 amino acids. This clone was seen more than once but under ten times. Sequences were obtained from peripheral blood mononuclear cells (PBMCs). The chain employs TRBV28 and TRBJ2-1; D is possibly TRBD2 (5 bases). This receptor was identified in a man in his forties or fifties. The CDR3, as DNA: TGTGCCAGCAGTTTATGGGGCCCCCGGGGTAGCTCCTACAATGAGCAGTTCTTC. Translated, it gives CASSLWGPRGSSYNEQFF.